This T cell receptor (beta chain) was sequenced during a study of blood T cell repertoires in COVID-19. The wider study: Sites across the United States, Italy and Spain contributed samples from acute and convalescent COVID-19.

Using immunoSEQ multiplex PCR, the repertoire was profiled, and TCRdb retains in-frame clones only, with some absent. The table shows around 170,000 clones, with 86% occurring only once. The germline gives CDR1 KGHSH, CDR2 LQKENI. J was trimmed by 7 bases and V by 2 bases; bases with no gene match: 7. The CDR3 covers 16 residues. The V and J genes are TRBV18 and TRBJ1-4; TRBD1 matches at 10 bases. Sequenced input: peripheral blood. The sequence derives from a woman in her 70s with acute or convalescent COVID-19. The CDR3 spells CASSPVRDRGPEKLFF. Here the CDR3 DNA reads TGTGCCAGCTCACCAGTCCGGGACAGGGGACCTGAAAAACTGTTTTTT.